These 21 T cell receptor beta chains came from one sample sequenced in a study of T cells after yellow fever vaccination. TCRdb reprocessed the 5' RACE reads with MiXCR, giving one entry per CDR3 protein. This sample has hundreds of thousands of distinct CDR3 sequences; 20% to 25% occur once, and the top ten carry about 16%. The sample in question was PBMCs, obtained approximately 20 days after the first yellow fever vaccination. The source of these receptors is a man younger than 35 who received the YFV17D yellow fever vaccine.

The chain couples TRBV7-8 to TRBJ2-7, with 10 positions matching TRBD2. Germline lookup yields CDR1 SGHVS and CDR2 FQNEAQ. The V and J ends lost 1 base and 3 bases, in that order; junction bases with no gene match: 3. This CDR3 is built from 15 residues. CDR3 coding DNA: TGTGCCAGCAGCTTAGACGCTAGCGGGGGCTACGAGCAGTACGTC. It is translated as CASSLDASGGYEQYV.

This clonotype was recorded a few times. This rearrangement joins TRBV5-1 to TRBJ2-7; 11 bases match TRBD2. V was pared by 2 bases and J by 5 bases, with 6 bases of the junction left unmatched. The CDR3 is 15 residues long. CDR1 and CDR2 (germline): SGHRS, YFSETQ. In DNA form, the CDR3 reads TGCGCCAGCAGCTTTAGCGGGGGGGCGTTTGACGAGCAGTACTTC. Its translation: CASSFSGGAFDEQYF.

In its sample, this clonotype was seen a few times. The CDR3 sequence: CASSLVGSSNTGELFF. In DNA form, the CDR3 reads TGTGCCAGCAGCTTAGTGGGATCTTCGAACACCGGGGAGCTGTTTTTT. This chain uses TRBV7-9 with TRBJ2-2; no reliable D call. The germline V gene has CDR1 SEHNR and CDR2 FQNEAQ (reference sequence). V lost 1 base, J lost 0 bases, and 9 bases lay in between. This CDR3 region has 16 residues.

The chain carries TRBV5-1 and TRBJ2-7; 10 bases map to TRBD1. Losses at the gene ends were 3 bases for V and 6 bases for J; bases not matched to a gene: 9. This CDR3 spans 15 amino acids. The V gene's germline CDR1 is SGHRS and CDR2 YFSETQ. This CDR3 reads CASSSARQGAVEQYF. The CDR3 DNA reads TGCGCCAGCAGCTCAGCAAGACAGGGGGCGGTCGAGCAGTACTTC.

This clonotype was observed a few times. The chain uses TRBV24-1 and TRBJ2-5; D is perhaps TRBD1 (6 bases). V dropped 3 bases and J dropped 3 bases, with 13 bases sitting between them. CDR3 length: 15 residues. Germline CDR1 and CDR2: KGHDR and SFDVKD. DNA for the CDR3: TGTGCCACCAGTGATCAGCGGACAGCAAAAGAGACCCAGTACTTC. Its protein product is CATSDQRTAKETQYF.

The J gene is TRBJ2-1, the V gene TRBV5-4; D remains ambiguous. The CDR3 contains 15 residues. Germline V gene sequence: CDR1 SGHNT, CDR2 YYREEE (reference sequence). V lost 3 bases and J 0 bases, leaving 10 bases between the germline ends. The chain's CDR3 is CASSSFLSSYNEQFF. For the CDR3, the DNA is TGTGCCAGCAGCTCGTTCCTGAGCTCCTACAATGAGCAGTTCTTC.

The sample holds a few counts of this clonotype. The V and J genes are TRBV5-1 and TRBJ1-1; D call uncertain. This CDR3 region has 15 residues. Trimming took 0 bases from V and 6 from J, leaving 15 bases between them. The germline CDR1 and CDR2 sequences are SGHRS and YFSETQ. The chain's CDR3 is CASSLGGRPHSEAFF. CDR3 DNA sequence: TGCGCCAGCAGCTTGGGAGGCAGACCACACTCTGAAGCTTTCTTT.

This clonotype has only a few counts. This rearrangement joins TRBV4-1 to TRBJ2-2, with 7 bases that match TRBD2. The CDR3 has 16 amino acids. Germline assignment: CDR1 MGHRA and CDR2 YSYEKL. V lost 2 bases, J lost 4 bases, and 7 bases stayed unmatched. The CDR3 loop reads CASSQRLGGGTGELFF. The CDR3 region has the DNA TGCGCCAGCAGCCAACGGCTGGGCGGGGGCACCGGGGAGCTGTTTTTT.

The J gene is TRBJ2-1, the V gene TRBV3-1; 10 bases fit TRBD1. The CDR3 length is 16 residues. Germline CDR1 LGHDT, CDR2 YNNKEL (reference sequence). V trimming: 1 base; J trimming: 8 bases; junction bases outside the gene matches: 8. The CDR3 sequence is CASSQVRDRGWDEQFF. The CDR3 DNA is TGTGCCAGCAGCCAAGTGCGGGACAGGGGATGGGATGAGCAGTTCTTC.

This clonotype occurred a few times. The chain is built from TRBV7-8 and TRBJ2-7; no reliable D call. Germline-derived CDR1 and CDR2 are SGHVS and FQNEAQ. The CDR3 covers 13 residues. Trimming shortened V by 5 bases and J by 3 bases, and 11 bases separated the two germline ends. The CDR3 spells CASSPESSYEQYV. Written as DNA, the CDR3 is TGTGCCAGCAGCCCGGAGTCCAGCTACGAGCAGTACGTC.

In this sample, this clonotype turned up a few times. This sequence joins TRBV4-2 and TRBJ1-1; 7 bases are a match to TRBD1. The CDR3 is 14 amino acids. The junction had 9 bases not matched to a gene; V was cut back by 3 bases and J by 8 bases. Germline loops: CDR1 LGHNA, CDR2 YNFKEQ. The CDR3 region has the DNA TGTGCCAGCAGCCAGGATGACAGGGCCGACGAAGCTTTCTTT. It encodes CASSQDDRADEAFF.

The V gene is TRBV9, the J gene TRBJ1-2, with TRBD1 as a possible D gene (5 bases). The CDR3 loop spans 15 amino acids. Trimming left V 5 bases short and J 2 bases short, with 16 bases between. Germline-derived CDR1 and CDR2 are SGDLS and YYNGEE. The CDR3 region is CASRPQEGPNYGYTF. The CDR3 nucleotides are TGTGCCAGCAGACCCCAAGAGGGGCCCAACTATGGCTACACCTTC.

This rearrangement joins TRBV29-1 to TRBJ2-7; D might be TRBD2 (5 bases). Germline-derived CDR1 and CDR2 are SQVTM and ANQGSEA. V was clipped by 6 bases and J by 1 base, with 16 bases between them. This CDR3 has 14 amino acids. The CDR3: CSVPKSGISYEQYF. In DNA form, the CDR3 reads TGCAGCGTCCCGAAATCGGGGATTTCCTACGAGCAGTACTTC.

This clonotype was counted at least ten times. This chain links TRBV20-1 with TRBJ2-5, with D perhaps matching TRBD2 (6 bases). Germline V gene lookup returns CDR1 DFQATT and CDR2 SNEGSKA (reference sequence). This CDR3 spans 14 amino acids. V shed 0 bases and J shed 5 bases, with 13 bases lying between them. The CDR3 spells CSARDPRRGETQYF. The CDR3 region has the DNA TGCAGTGCTAGAGATCCGCGGAGGGGCGAGACCCAGTACTTC.

This clonotype was recorded a few times. The chain combines TRBV12-3 or TRBV12-4 with TRBJ2-5, with a tentative D call TRBD1 (6 bases). The V and J ends lost 6 bases and 5 bases respectively, with 13 bases between them. This CDR3 has 13 amino acids. For the CDR3, the DNA is TGTGCCAGCAGGTCACAGGGCGAGGAGACCCAGTACTTC. Its protein product is CASRSQGEETQYF.

This clonotype was counted once. This chain joins TRBV7-9 and TRBJ2-3, with TRBD2 as a possible D gene (6 bases). V was trimmed by 10 bases and J by 1 base, leaving 12 bases between them. CDR1 and CDR2 (germline): SEHNR, FQNEAQ (reference sequence). The CDR3 totals 13 residues. Here the CDR3 DNA reads TGTGCCACGGGGACTTGGGGCACAGATACGCAGTATTTT. Translation: CATGTWGTDTQYF.

This clonotype was recorded a few times. The CDR3 region is CASSFDLRGYTF. In nucleotides, the CDR3 is TGTGCCAGCAGCTTCGACCTTCGTGGCTACACCTTC. V is TRBV7-2 and J is TRBJ1-2; unclear D gene. Trimming took 3 bases from V and 7 from J, leaving 9 bases between them. CDR3 length: 12 amino acids. From germline, CDR1 is SGHTA and CDR2 FQGNSA.

This sequence joins TRBV28 and TRBJ1-1; possible D gene TRBD1, 5 bases. Between the trimmed V and J ends, which lost 5 bases and 4 bases, there was a span of 14 bases. The CDR3 is made up of 14 amino acids. In germline, CDR1 is MDHEN, CDR2 SYDVKM. CDR3 residues: CASSQGGAGTEAFF. The CDR3 DNA reads TGTGCCAGCAGTCAGGGAGGAGCTGGCACTGAAGCTTTCTTT.

The chain carries TRBV5-4 and TRBJ1-1, with D unresolved. The CDR3 is 15 residues long. With 1 base removed from V and 2 bases from J, the gap between germline ends came to 12 bases. Germline CDR1 is SGHNT and CDR2 is YYREEE (reference sequence). This CDR3 reads CASSLREAGNTEAFF. CDR3 DNA sequence: TGTGCCAGCAGCTTGCGGGAGGCAGGAAACACTGAAGCTTTCTTT.

This clonotype was seen many times. The J gene is TRBJ1-1, the V gene TRBV7-9; D gene uncertain. Trimming took off 3 bases at V and 6 bases at J, with 11 bases between the two ends. The germline V gene has CDR1 SEHNR and CDR2 FQNEAQ (reference sequence). The CDR3 runs to 13 residues. The CDR3 sequence: CASSFPGTPEAFF. The CDR3, as DNA: TGTGCCAGCAGCTTCCCCGGCACCCCTGAAGCTTTCTTT.

The table lists this clonotype with a few counts. CDR3 nucleotides: TGTGCCAGCAGCCCGGTGGACAGGGCGAACACCGGGGAGCTGTTTTTT. This sequence encodes CASSPVDRANTGELFF. The rearrangement uses TRBV5-6 and TRBJ2-2; 8 bases align to TRBD1. V trimming: 4 bases; J trimming: 0 bases; junction bases outside the gene matches: 5. CDR1 is SGHDT and CDR2 is YYEEEE in the germline V gene. This CDR3 has 16 amino acids.